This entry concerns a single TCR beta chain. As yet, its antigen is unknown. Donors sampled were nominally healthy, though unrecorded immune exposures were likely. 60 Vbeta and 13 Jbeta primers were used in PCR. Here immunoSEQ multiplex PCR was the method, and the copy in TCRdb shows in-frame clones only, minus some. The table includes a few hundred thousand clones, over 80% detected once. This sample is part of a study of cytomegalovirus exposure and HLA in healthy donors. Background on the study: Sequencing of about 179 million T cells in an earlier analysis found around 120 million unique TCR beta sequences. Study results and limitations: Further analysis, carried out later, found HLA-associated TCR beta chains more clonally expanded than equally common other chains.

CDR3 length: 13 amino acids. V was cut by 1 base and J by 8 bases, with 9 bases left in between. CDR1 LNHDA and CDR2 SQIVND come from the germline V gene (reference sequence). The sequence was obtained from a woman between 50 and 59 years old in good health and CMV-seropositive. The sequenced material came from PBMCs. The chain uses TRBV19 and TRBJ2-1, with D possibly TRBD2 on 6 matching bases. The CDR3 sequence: CASSIVGGDEQFF. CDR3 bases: TGTGCCAGTAGTATAGTCGGAGGGGATGAGCAGTTCTTC.